This T cell receptor (beta chain) was identified in a study of blood T cell repertoires in COVID-19. Study-level background: Sites in the United States, Italy and Spain provided acute and convalescent COVID-19 samples. T cells, B-cell-depleted T cells, or PBMCs supplied cDNA or gDNA.

Germline CDR1 and CDR2: SQVTM and ANQGSEA. The CDR3 loop spans 13 amino acids. Trimming removed 4 bases at V and 4 bases at J, with 13 bases between. Per the original data handling: Amplification of reference gene primers was used by the study to estimate nucleated cell counts. Some clones are missing from TCRdb's copy, which holds only in-frame ones; the method was immunoSEQ multiplex PCR. The V and J calls and clone size were taken over from that table, and D and trimming were inferred from the DNA. The sample gives 150,000 or so clones, about 80% of which show up once; roughly two fifths is in the top ten.

Input material: peripheral blood. The sequence came from a human donor in a cohort sampled during active COVID-19. This chain links TRBV29-1 with TRBJ2-5, with D uncertain. This CDR3 reads CSVARLGGETQYF. DNA of the CDR3: TGCAGCGTTGCTAGGCTAGGTGGAGAGACCCAGTACTTC. Based on the CDR3 plus reference TRBV29-1 and TRBJ2-5, the full variable domain is SAVISQKPSRDICQRGTSLTIQCQVDSQVTMMFWYRQQPGQSLTLIATANQGSEATYESGFVIDKFPISRPNLTFSTLTVSNMSPEDSSIYLCSVARLGGETQYFGPGTRLLVL.